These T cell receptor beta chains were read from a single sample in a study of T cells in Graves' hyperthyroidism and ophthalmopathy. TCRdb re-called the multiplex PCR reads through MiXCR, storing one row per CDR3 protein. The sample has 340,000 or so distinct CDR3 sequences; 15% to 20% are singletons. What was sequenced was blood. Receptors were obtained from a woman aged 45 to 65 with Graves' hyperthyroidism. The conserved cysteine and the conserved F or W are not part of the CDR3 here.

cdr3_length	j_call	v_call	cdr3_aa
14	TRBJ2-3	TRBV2	ASSASSGPSTDTQY
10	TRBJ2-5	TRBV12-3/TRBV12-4	ASSLFQETQY
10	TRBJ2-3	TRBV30	AWRRGTDTQY
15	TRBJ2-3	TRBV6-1	ASSPAGRERFLDTQY
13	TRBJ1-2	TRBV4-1	ASSQDRGAYQGYT
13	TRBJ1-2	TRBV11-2	ASSPPAGSNYGYT
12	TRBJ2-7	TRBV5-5	ASSLVLRDYEQY
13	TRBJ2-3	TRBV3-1	ASSPDRVGTDTQY
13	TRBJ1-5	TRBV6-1	ASSPSPGQNQPQH
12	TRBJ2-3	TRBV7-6	ASSLEWGLDTQY
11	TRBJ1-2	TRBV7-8	ASSEDRGYGYT
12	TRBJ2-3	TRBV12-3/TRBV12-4	ASRTSASTDTQY
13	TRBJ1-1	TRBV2	AAIVIRARLTEAF
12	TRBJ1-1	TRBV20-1	SAPLPPANTEAF
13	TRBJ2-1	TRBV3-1	ASSQDLAGGLEQF
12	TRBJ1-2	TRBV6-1	ASSDMTGNYGYT
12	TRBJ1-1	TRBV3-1	ASSQAGRFTEAF
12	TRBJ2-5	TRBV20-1	SATGRLPQETQY
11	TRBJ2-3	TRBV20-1	SAQTPGADTQY
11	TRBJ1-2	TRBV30	AWSEGVFYGYT
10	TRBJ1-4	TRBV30	AWSVGNEKLF
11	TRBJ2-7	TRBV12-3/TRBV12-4	ASTHRSFYEQY
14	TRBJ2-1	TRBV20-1	SASPRTGPLYNEQF
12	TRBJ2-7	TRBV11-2	ASSFGHVSYEQY
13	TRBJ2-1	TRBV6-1	ASSLRADPLNEQF
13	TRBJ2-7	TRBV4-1	ASSPLGGARDEQY
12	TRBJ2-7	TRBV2	ASSEPGTSGEQY
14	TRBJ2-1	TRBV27	ASSETGQGASNEQS